The T cell receptor beta chain under discussion was sequenced for a study of blood T cell repertoires in COVID-19. Study as a whole: The study drew acute and convalescent COVID-19 samples from the United States, Italy and Spain.

Authors' methods: Amplification with reference gene primers provided the estimates of nucleated cell counts. Profiling relied on immunoSEQ multiplex PCR, and the TCRdb table lists in-frame clones only, not all of them. The V and J calls and the clone size are those of that table, but D and trimming were determined from the DNA. The profile covers approximately 70,000 clones, with over 80% appearing a single time and approximately 6.4% taken by the ten largest. CDR3 length equals 16 residues. Germline V gene lookup returns CDR1 SEHNR and CDR2 FQNEAQ (reference sequence). Trimming removed 5 bases from V and 1 base from J, with 17 bases in between.

Sequenced input: peripheral blood. The chain has TRBV7-9 and TRBJ1-1, with a weak D call TRBD1 (6 bases). This TCR derives from a woman between 50 and 59 years old with acute or convalescent COVID-19. The CDR3 region is CASSISGGGGNTEAFF. As DNA, the CDR3 is TGTGCCAGCAGCATTTCGGGGGGCGGAGGGAACACTGAAGCTTTCTTT.